This T cell receptor beta chain comes out of a study of tumour-infiltrating T cells in Burkitt lymphoma. Study-level background: Patients covered every epidemiological subtype of Burkitt lymphoma. Repertoire clonality predicted overall and progression-free survival.

Method: immunoSEQ multiplex PCR; TCRdb's copy keeps in-frame clones and lacks some. This sample has 3,000 to 4,000 clones; roughly 21% occur once, and the top ten carry roughly 1.5%. Sequenced material: tumor tissue. The TCR sequence derives from a human donor with Burkitt lymphoma.

The CDR3 DNA follows: TGTGCCAGCAGCGTTTCAGGATCCGTGAACACTGAAGCTTTCTTT. This encodes CASSVSGSVNTEAFF. The genes are TRBV5-4 and TRBJ1-1; D is unresolved. The germline V gene has CDR1 SGHNT and CDR2 YYREEE (reference sequence). The germline V and J ends were trimmed by 4 bases and 0 bases, with 13 bases remaining between them. The CDR3 length is 15 residues.